This record concerns one TCR beta chain sequence. Its antigen is undetermined. This entry is derived from a study of cytomegalovirus exposure and HLA in healthy donors. Overall study context: Drawn from HLA-typed donors, about 82 million unique TCRs were held in an early data release. Study results and caveats: The study flagged about 150 TCR beta chains as cytomegalovirus-associated.

The germline gives CDR1 MNHEY, CDR2 SVGAGI. The CDR3 sequence is 15 residues long. The V end was cut by 2 bases, the J end by 4 bases, with 14 bases between. It was with 60 Vbeta and 13 Jbeta primers that the PCR ran. In the source study's methods: A later analysis tallied some 84 million unique TCR beta chains, around 10 million of them shared. The table came from immunoSEQ multiplex PCR; TCRdb's copy has only in-frame clones and leaves some out. V and J calls and clone size are given by that table; D and trimming were obtained from the DNA. The sample gives roughly 150,000 clones, just over 75% of which show up once; about 1.6% is in the top ten. Donors showed nominal health when sampled, although they likely had unrecorded immune exposures.

The gene calls are TRBV6-5 and TRBJ2-5; tentatively, D is TRBD1 (8 bases). The sequencing sample was made of PBMCs. This TCR derives from a man aged 35-49 years in good health and CMV-seronegative. CDR3 sequence: CASSYPNRGGETQYF. The CDR3 region has the DNA TGTGCCAGCAGTTACCCGAACAGGGGGGGAGAGACCCAGTACTTC.